This entry is about one T cell receptor beta chain. This record belongs to a study of blood T cell repertoires in COVID-19. For the study at large: Collection of acute and convalescent COVID-19 samples took place in the United States, Italy and Spain. T cells, B-cell-depleted T cells, or PBMCs supplied cDNA or gDNA.

CDR1 is SGHNT and CDR2 is YYREEE in the germline V gene (reference sequence). The length of the CDR3 is 16 residues. With 4 bases removed from V and 0 bases from J, the gap between germline ends came to 16 bases. Seattle enrolled patients during active infection and tracked them longitudinally. Source study methods: Amplification of reference gene primers provided the estimated nucleated cell counts. This table comes from immunoSEQ multiplex PCR, and its TCRdb copy is limited to in-frame clones, with some not included. V, J and clone size were drawn from that table, and D and trimming were deduced from the DNA. The sample lists roughly 250,000 clones, over 90% seen once, with about 0.79% in the top ten.

The sample comprised peripheral blood. This clonotype was obtained from a man aged 25 to 40 with COVID-19, enrolled during active disease. The chain is built from TRBV5-4 and TRBJ1-1; possibly TRBD1 for D (5 bases). CDR3: CASSPGRDGVNTEAFF. CDR3 nucleotides: TGTGCCAGCAGCCCGGGGCGGGATGGAGTGAACACTGAAGCTTTCTTT. Using reference TRBV5-4 and TRBJ1-1 for the parts outside the CDR3, the full variable domain is ETGVTQSPTHLIKTRGQQVTLRCSSQSGHNTVSWYQQALGQGPQFIFQYYREEENGRGNFPPRFSGLQFPNYSSELNVNALELDDSALYLCASSPGRDGVNTEAFFGQGTRLTVV.